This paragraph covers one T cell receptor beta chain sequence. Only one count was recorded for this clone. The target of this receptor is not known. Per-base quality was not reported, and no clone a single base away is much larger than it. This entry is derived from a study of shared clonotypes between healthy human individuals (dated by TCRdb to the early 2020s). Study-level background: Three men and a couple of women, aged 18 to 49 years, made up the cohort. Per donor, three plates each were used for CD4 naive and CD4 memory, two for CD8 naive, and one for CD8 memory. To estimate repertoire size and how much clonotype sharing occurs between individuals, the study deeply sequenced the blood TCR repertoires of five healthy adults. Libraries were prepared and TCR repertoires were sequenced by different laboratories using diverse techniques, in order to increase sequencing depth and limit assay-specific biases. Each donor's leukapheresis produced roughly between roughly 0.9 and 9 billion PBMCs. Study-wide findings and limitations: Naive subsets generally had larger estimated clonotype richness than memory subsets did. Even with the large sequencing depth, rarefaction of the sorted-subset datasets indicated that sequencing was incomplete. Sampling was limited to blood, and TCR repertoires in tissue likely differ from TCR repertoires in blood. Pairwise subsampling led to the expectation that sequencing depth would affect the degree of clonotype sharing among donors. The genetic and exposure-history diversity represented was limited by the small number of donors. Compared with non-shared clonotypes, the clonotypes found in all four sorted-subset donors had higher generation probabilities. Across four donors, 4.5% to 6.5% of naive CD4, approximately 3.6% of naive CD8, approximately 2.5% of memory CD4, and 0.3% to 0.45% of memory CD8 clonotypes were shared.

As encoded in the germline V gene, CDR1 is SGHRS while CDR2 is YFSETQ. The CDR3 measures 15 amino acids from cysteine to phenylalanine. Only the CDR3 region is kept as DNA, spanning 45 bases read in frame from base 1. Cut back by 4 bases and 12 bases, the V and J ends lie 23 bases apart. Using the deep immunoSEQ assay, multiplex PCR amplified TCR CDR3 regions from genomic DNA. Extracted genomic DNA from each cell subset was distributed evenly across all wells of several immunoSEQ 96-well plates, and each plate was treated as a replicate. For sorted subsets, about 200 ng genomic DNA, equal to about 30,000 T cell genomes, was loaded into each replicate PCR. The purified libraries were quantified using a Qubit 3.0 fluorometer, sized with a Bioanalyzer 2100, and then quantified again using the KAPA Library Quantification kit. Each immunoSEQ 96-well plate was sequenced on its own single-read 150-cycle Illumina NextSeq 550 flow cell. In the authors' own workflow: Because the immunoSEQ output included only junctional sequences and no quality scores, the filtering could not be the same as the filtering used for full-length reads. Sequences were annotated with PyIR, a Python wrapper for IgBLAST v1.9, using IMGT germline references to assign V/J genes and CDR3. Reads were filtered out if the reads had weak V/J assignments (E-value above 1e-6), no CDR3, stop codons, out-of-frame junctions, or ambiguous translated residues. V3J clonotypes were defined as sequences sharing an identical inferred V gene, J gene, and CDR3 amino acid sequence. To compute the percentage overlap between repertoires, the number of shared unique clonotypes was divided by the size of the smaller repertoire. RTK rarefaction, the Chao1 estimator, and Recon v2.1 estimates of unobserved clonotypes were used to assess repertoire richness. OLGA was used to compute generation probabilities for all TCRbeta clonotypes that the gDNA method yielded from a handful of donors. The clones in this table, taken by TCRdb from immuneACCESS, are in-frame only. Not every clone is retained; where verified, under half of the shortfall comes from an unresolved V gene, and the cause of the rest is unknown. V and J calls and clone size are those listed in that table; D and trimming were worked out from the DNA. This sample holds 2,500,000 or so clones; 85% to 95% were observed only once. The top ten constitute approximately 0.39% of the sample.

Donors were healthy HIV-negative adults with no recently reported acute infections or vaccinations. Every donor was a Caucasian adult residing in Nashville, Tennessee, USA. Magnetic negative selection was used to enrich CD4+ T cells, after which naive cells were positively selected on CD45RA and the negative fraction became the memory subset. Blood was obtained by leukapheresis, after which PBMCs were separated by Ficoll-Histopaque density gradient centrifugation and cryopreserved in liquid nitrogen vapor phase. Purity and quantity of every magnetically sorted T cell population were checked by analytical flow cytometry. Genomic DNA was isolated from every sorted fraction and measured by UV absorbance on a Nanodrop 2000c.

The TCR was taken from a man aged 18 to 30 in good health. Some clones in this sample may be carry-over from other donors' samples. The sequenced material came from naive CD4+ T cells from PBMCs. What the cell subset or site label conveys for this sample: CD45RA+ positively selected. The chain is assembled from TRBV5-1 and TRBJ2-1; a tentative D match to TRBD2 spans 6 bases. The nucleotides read TGCGCCAGCAGCCCGGGGACTGCATCCCTACAAGGGCAGTTCTTC. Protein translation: CASSPGTASLQGQFF.